The present T cell receptor (beta chain) was sequenced within a study of metastatic and nonmetastatic thyroid tumors. Overall study: Repertoires were compared across blood and tumor or nodule tissue from malignant and benign thyroid patients.

V lost 8 bases and J 5 bases, leaving 18 bases between the germline ends. The CDR3 totals 14 residues. Germline V gene lookup returns CDR1 WSHSY and CDR2 SAAADI. The table lists this clone with a few counts. Its antigen is not known. In the study's own analysis: What underpinned the distant-metastasis classifier for papillary thyroid cancer was the set of CDR3 differences across clinicopathological groups. TCRdb recomputed clones from the PCR reads via MiXCR. The V and J calls here are based on TCRdb, not the publication. Seen here are 32,000 or so clones, 15% to 20% observed once, and the top ten hold roughly an eighth. Prior to thyroid surgery, none of the patients had received any treatment. Study results and caveats: When malignant thyroid tumors were compared with benign nodules, TCR beta diversity was reportedly significantly higher in the malignant tumors. This held in both blood and tumor samples.

The sequence was collected from a male donor with papillary thyroid cancer or a benign thyroid nodule (not recorded which). Some clones in this sample may be carry-over from other donors' samples. The chain employs TRBV10-2 and TRBJ2-5; D perhaps matches TRBD2 (5 bases). Material: blood. The chain's CDR3 is CASSMGVLLETQYF. In nucleotides, the CDR3 is TGCGCCAGCTCCATGGGAGTTCTCTTGGAGACCCAGTACTTC.